These 9 T cell receptor beta chains were all obtained from the same sample, sequenced in a study of radiotherapy plus CTLA-4 blockade in lung cancer. Assay: immunoSEQ multiplex PCR; the TCRdb copy retains only in-frame clones and omits some. Here the sample spans approximately 47,000 clones, roughly 63% being singletons. The source was peripheral blood, collected from a patient treated with radiotherapy plus ipilimumab. These receptors all stem from a human donor with non-small cell lung cancer who had a partial response to radiotherapy plus ipilimumab.

Here the CDR3 reads CASRLSVGNTIYF. The DNA of the CDR3 is TGTGCCAGCAGACTAAGTGTTGGAAACACCATATATTTT. J is TRBJ1-3 and V is TRBV6-5, with no clear D. Germline CDR1 is MNHEY and CDR2 is SVGAGI. This CDR3 is built from 13 residues. Trimming removed 6 bases at V and 3 bases at J, with 9 bases between.

The rearrangement uses TRBV19 and TRBJ2-2; tentatively, D is TRBD1 (6 bases). The CDR3 has 14 residues. Trimming took off 4 bases at V and 6 bases at J, with 12 bases between the two ends. CDR1 is LNHDA and CDR2 is SQIVND in the germline V gene (reference sequence). This CDR3 is CASSTWTDPGELFF. CDR3 nucleotide sequence: TGTGCCAGTAGTACGTGGACAGACCCCGGGGAGCTGTTTTTT.

This sequence joins TRBV10-3 and TRBJ2-5; possibly TRBD1 for D (6 bases). The germline V and J ends were trimmed by 10 bases and 0 bases, with 21 bases remaining between them. The CDR3 spans 16 residues. Germline V gene lookup returns CDR1 ENHRY and CDR2 SYGVKD. The CDR3 spells CATVNLRDTDQETQYF. CDR3 in DNA: TGTGCCACCGTAAATCTCCGGGACACCGACCAAGAGACCCAGTACTTC.

This chain joins TRBV28 and TRBJ1-2; 8 bases match TRBD1. This CDR3 has 15 residues. Trimming took 6 bases from V and 8 from J; bases not matched to a gene: 14. Germline V lookup: CDR1 MDHEN, CDR2 SYDVKM. CDR3 loop: CASSITLGQAAGYTF. The CDR3 DNA is TGTGCCAGCAGCATTACCCTGGGACAGGCGGCGGGCTACACCTTC.

This clone qualifies as medium-sized. The J gene is TRBJ2-5, the V gene TRBV19, with 8 positions matching TRBD2. Unmatched junction bases numbered 7, after V lost 5 bases and J lost 5 bases. Per germline, CDR1 LNHDA and CDR2 SQIVND (reference sequence). The CDR3 spans 14 residues. The CDR3 bases are TGTGCCAGTAGTCAGCGGGAGATTATGGAGACCCAGTACTTC. Its protein is CASSQREIMETQYF.

The sample holds one count of this clone. V gene TRBV6-4 combines with J gene TRBJ2-4; 11 bases are a match to TRBD1. Per germline, CDR1 MRHNA and CDR2 SNTAGT. The CDR3 length is 16 residues. Trimming cost V 8 bases and J 9 bases; bases outside gene matches: 15. The DNA for the CDR3 is TGTGCCAGCTCCCGGTTGCCTCAGGGACAGGGGGTCATTCAGTACTTC. As protein: CASSRLPQGQGVIQYF.

The chain carries TRBV7-2 and TRBJ2-1; 12 bases match TRBD2. The CDR3 totals 17 residues. In germline, CDR1 is SGHTA, CDR2 FQGNSA. With 3 bases clipped from V and 3 bases from J, the junction kept 6 bases outside the gene matches. Here the CDR3 reads CASSLTSGGSLYNEQFF. The CDR3, as DNA: TGTGCCAGCAGCTTGACTAGCGGGGGCTCCCTCTACAATGAGCAGTTCTTC. Full variable domain (missing parts from reference TRBV7-2 and TRBJ2-1): GAGVSQSPSNKVTEKGKDVELRCDPISGHTALYWYRQSLGQGLEFLIYFQGNSAPDKSGLPSDRFSAERTGGSVSTLTIQRTQQEDSAVYLCASSLTSGGSLYNEQFFGPGTRLTVL.

V is TRBV7-8 and J is TRBJ1-2; D uncertain. CDR3 length equals 16 residues. Trimming pared 5 bases from V and 0 bases from J, leaving 16 bases between. CDR1 is SGHVS, CDR2 FQNEAQ, per germline. The CDR3 DNA follows: TGTGCCAGCAGCCCTGGAGAAGGGCGGGCTAACTATGGCTACACCTTC. Amino acid sequence: CASSPGEGRANYGYTF.

Remarks on this clone: Mismatch with germline at one junction end may stem from a read error. This sequence joins TRBV7-7 and TRBJ2-2; 12 bases fit TRBD2. From germline, CDR1 is SSHAT and CDR2 FNYEAQ (reference sequence). The CDR3 is 16 residues long. CDR3 amino acids: CASSLGLAGFTGELFF. The DNA for the CDR3 is TGTGCTAGCAGCTTAGGACTAGCGGGGTTCACCGGGGAGCTGTTTTTT. Using reference TRBV7-7 and TRBJ2-2 for the parts outside the CDR3, the full variable domain is GAGVSQSPRYKVTKRGQDVTLRCDPISSHATLYWYQQALGQGPEFLTYFNYEAQPDKSGLPSDRFSAERPEGSISTLTIQRTEQRDSAMYRCASSLGLAGFTGELFFGEGSRLTVL.